This T cell receptor beta chain was captured by sequencing in a study of T cells in Graves' hyperthyroidism and ophthalmopathy. The CDR3 is 15 residues long. V gave up 7 bases and J gave up 3 bases, with 19 bases separating them. Germline CDR1 and CDR2: SQVTM and ANQGSEA. This clonotype appeared many times. Its antigen remains unidentified. It was RNA transcripts that yielded the amplified TCR beta CDR3 regions. A first-round RT-PCR of the TCR CDR3 used the HTBI primer set. One entry per CDR3 protein, called by TCRdb with MiXCR from the multiplex PCR reads. Here the sample spans around 620,000 distinct CDR3 sequences, 14% being singletons. Study-wide results and limits: By a 13 V-J model, ophthalmopathy was set apart from stable hyperthyroidism.

Source material: blood. The source of this sequence is a woman aged 18-29 years with Graves' ophthalmopathy. This chain joins TRBV29-1 and TRBJ1-5, with D possibly TRBD1 on 6 matching bases. CDR3 nucleotide sequence: TGCAGCGACTGCGGCACGGGGGCGTACAATCAGCCCCAGCATTTT. It translates to CSDCGTGAYNQPQHF.